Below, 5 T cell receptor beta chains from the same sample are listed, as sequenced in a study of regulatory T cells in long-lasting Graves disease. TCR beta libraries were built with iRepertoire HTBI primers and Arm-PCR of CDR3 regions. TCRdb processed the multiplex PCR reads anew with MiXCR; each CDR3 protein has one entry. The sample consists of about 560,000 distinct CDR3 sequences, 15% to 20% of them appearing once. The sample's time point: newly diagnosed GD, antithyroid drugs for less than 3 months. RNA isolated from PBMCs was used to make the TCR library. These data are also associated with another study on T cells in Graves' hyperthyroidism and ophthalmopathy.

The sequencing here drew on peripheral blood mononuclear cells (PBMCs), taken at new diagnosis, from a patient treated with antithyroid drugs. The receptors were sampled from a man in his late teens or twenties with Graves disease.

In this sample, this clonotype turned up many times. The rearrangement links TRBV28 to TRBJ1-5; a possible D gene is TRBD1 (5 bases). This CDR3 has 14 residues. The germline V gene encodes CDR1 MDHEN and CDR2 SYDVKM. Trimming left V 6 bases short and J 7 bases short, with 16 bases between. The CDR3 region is CASSSPQGIQPQHF. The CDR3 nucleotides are TGTGCCAGCAGCTCCCCCCAGGGTATCCAGCCCCAGCATTTT.

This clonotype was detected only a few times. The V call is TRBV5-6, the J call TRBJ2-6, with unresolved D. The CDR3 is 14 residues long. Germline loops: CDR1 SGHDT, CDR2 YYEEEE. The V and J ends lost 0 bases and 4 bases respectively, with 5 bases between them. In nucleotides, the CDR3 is TGTGCCAGCAGCTTGGAGGGAGGGGCCAACGTCCTGACTTTC. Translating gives CASSLEGGANVLTF. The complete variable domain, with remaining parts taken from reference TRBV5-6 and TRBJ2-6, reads DAGVTQSPTHLIKTRGQQVTLRCSPKSGHDTVSWYQQALGQGPQFIFQYYEEEERQRGNFPDRFSGHQFPNYSSELNVNALLLGDSALYLCASSLEGGANVLTFGAGSRLTVL.

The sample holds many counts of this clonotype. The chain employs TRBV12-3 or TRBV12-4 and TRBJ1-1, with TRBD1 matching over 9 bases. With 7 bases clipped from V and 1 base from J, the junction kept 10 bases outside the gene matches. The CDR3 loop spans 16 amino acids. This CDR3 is CASINTGQGPNTEAFF. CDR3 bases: TGTGCCAGCATTAATACCGGACAGGGGCCGAACACTGAAGCTTTCTTT.

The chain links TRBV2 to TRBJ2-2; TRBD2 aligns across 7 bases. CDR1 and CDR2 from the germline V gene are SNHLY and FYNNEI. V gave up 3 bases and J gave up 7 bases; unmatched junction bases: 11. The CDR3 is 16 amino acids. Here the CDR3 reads CASSDARLADVGELFF. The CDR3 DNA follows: TGTGCCAGCAGTGATGCCCGACTAGCTGATGTCGGGGAGCTGTTTTTT.

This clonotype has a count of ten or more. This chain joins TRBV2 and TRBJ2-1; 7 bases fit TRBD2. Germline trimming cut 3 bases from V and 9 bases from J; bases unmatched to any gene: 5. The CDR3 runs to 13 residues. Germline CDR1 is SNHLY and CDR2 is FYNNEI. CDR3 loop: CASSDTLAAEQFF. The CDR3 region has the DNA TGTGCCAGCAGTGATACCCTAGCGGCTGAGCAGTTCTTC.